This T cell receptor (beta chain) derives from a study of shared clonotypes between healthy human individuals (dated by TCRdb to 2020 to 2021). For the study in its entirety: A couple of women and a few men aged 18 to 49 years were included in the cohort. Different laboratories and diverse techniques were used to prepare libraries and sequence TCR repertoires, to increase sequencing depth and limit assay-specific biases. The study deeply sequenced blood TCR repertoires of about five healthy adults to estimate repertoire size and the extent of clonotype sharing between individuals. For each donor, CD4 naive and CD4 memory were each given three plates, CD8 naive was given two plates, and CD8 memory was given one plate. Per donor, leukapheresis produced somewhere between about 0.9 and 9.5 billion PBMCs.

Of note for this clone: There is no known antigen for this receptor. No per-base quality is available; no much larger clone lies one base away.

Donors were healthy HIV-negative adults with no recently reported acute infections or vaccinations. Every donor was a Caucasian adult residing in Nashville, Tennessee, USA. CD4+ T cells were enriched through magnetic negative selection, after which naive cells were positively selected on CD45RA and the remaining negative fraction served as the memory subset. Blood was collected by leukapheresis, and PBMCs were isolated by Ficoll-Histopaque density gradient centrifugation and then cryopreserved in liquid nitrogen vapor phase. Analytical flow cytometry was used to check the purity and quantity of each magnetically sorted T cell population. Genomic DNA was isolated from every sorted fraction and measured by UV absorbance on a Nanodrop 2000c. TCR CDR3 regions were amplified from genomic DNA by multiplex PCR using the deep immunoSEQ assay. For each cell subset, the extracted genomic DNA was distributed evenly across all wells of several immunoSEQ 96-well plates, and each plate served as one replicate. For sorted subsets, each replicate PCR was loaded with approximately 0.2 ug genomic DNA, equivalent to some 31,000 T cell genomes. The purified libraries were quantified using a Qubit 3.0 fluorometer, sized with a Bioanalyzer 2100, and then quantified again using the KAPA Library Quantification kit. Every immunoSEQ 96-well plate was sequenced on a dedicated single-read 150-cycle Illumina NextSeq 550 flow cell. The study's processing was this. The immunoSEQ output contained only junctional sequences without quality scores, so filtering could not match that applied to full-length reads. To assign V/J genes and CDR3, sequences were annotated against IMGT germline references using PyIR, a Python wrapper for IgBLAST v1.9. Reads with weak V/J assignments (E-value above 1e-6), missing CDR3, stop codons, out-of-frame junctions, or ambiguous translated residues were removed. V3J clonotypes were defined as sequences sharing an identical inferred V gene, J gene, and CDR3 amino acid sequence. Percentage overlap between repertoires was calculated by dividing the number of shared unique clonotypes by the size of the smaller repertoire. Three approaches were used to assess repertoire richness: RTK rarefaction, the Chao1 estimator, and Recon v2.1 estimates of unobserved clonotypes. For all TCRbeta clonotypes obtained by the gDNA method from a handful of donors, generation probabilities were computed with OLGA. TCRdb took this table from immuneACCESS and kept in-frame rearrangements with V and J called. Such tables lack part of the clones; where checked against another copy, unresolved V genes explain under half of the gap, and the rest is unexplained. Clonal size and the V and J genes are those of that table, whereas D and trimming came from the DNA. This sample gives 2,100,000 or so clones in total; 90% to 96% of them show up just once. Of the sample, around 0.13% is held by the ten largest clones.

The CDR3 has 13 amino acids, counting the end cysteine and phenylalanine. This entry keeps only the CDR3 DNA: 39 bases, framed from base 1. CDR1 is given as ENHRY and CDR2 as SYGVKD, both from the germline V gene. Deletion took 8 bases off V and 6 bases off J, with a span of 16 bases between the germline ends. On the study overall, not on this receptor specifically: Across a few donors, about 4.5% of naive CD4, roughly 3.3% of naive CD8, 2.3% of memory CD4, and about 0.4% of memory CD8 clonotypes were shared. Because the study included only a small number of donors, the genetic and exposure-history diversity represented was limited. Naive subsets generally had larger estimated clonotype richness than memory subsets. Sampling was restricted to blood, and TCR repertoires in tissues likely differ from the TCR repertoires found in blood. Based on pairwise subsampling, the degree of clonotype sharing among donors was expected to be affected by sequencing depth. Incomplete sequencing was indicated by rarefaction of sorted-subset datasets, despite the large sequencing depth. Clonotypes shared by all four sorted-subset donors showed higher generation probabilities than non-shared clonotypes.

This TCR was sampled from a man younger than 30 in good health. Material: naive CD4+ T cells sorted from blood. Sample cell subset or site, as interpreted from the label and publication: CD45RA+ positively selected. This chain is built from TRBV10-3 and TRBJ1-2, with the D gene uncertain. The CDR3 loop reads CAIANPRFDGYTF. In nucleotide form, the sequence is TGTGCCATCGCAAACCCCAGGTTCGATGGCTACACCTTC.